This TCR beta chain was identified during a study of shared clonotypes between healthy human individuals. CDR3 length equals 15 residues. V shed 4 bases and J 5 bases; nucleotides not matched to a gene: 5. Germline assignment: CDR1 MNHNS and CDR2 SASEGT. The assay was immunoSEQ multiplex PCR, and TCRdb's table has in-frame clones only and misses some. Of about half a million clones in the sample, less than 80% are singletons; the top ten hold approximately 12%. The receptor was isolated from a woman aged 40 to 50 in good health. Some clones in this sample may be carry-over from other donors' samples. The sample was PBMCs. This chain links TRBV6-1 with TRBJ1-4; the match to TRBD1 covers 9 bases. CDR3 nucleotides: TGTGCCAGCAGTGCGTCCGGGACAGGGAATGAAAAACTGTTTTTT. It yields the protein CASSASGTGNEKLFF.